This T cell receptor (beta chain) came from a study of Graves' ophthalmopathy and Graves' hyperthyroidism. Whole-study results and caveats: Blood also held most thyroid clonotypes expanded above 0.001 frequency. Discriminating ophthalmopathy from stable hyperthyroidism, a 13-signature model attained a sensitivity of 87.88% and a specificity of about 81%.

As for this clonotype: Antigen: not known.

CDR3 regions of TCR beta were amplified from RNA transcripts. HTBI-primed first-round RT-PCR preceded second-round multiplex PCR. Each CDR3 protein gets one entry after TCRdb re-called the multiplex PCR reads with MiXCR. The sample has approximately 45,000 distinct CDR3 sequences, around 45% seen once; the top ten hold roughly 20%. Germline trimming cut 10 bases from V and 2 bases from J; bases unmatched to any gene: 7. The germline V gene has CDR1 SGHRS and CDR2 YFSETQ. The length of the CDR3 is 15 residues. This clonotype originated in an adult man with Graves' ophthalmopathy. The chain links TRBV5-1 to TRBJ1-5, with 12 positions matching TRBD1. The sample taken for sequencing was peripheral blood. The CDR3 coding sequence is TGCGCCCTGGGGACAGGGGGCAAGGGCAATCAGCCCCAGCATTTT. This gives the protein CALGTGGKGNQPQHF.